These T cell receptor beta chains were read from a single sample in a study of blood T cell repertoires in COVID-19. Libraries were prepared by immunoSEQ multiplex PCR; TCRdb keeps only in-frame clonotypes and omits some of them. This sample yields a few hundred thousand clones, of which approximately 82% are seen a single time; about 4.6% belongs to the top ten. The source material was peripheral blood. These TCRs come from a man aged 60 to 75 who had recovered from COVID-19. The CDR3 runs from the conserved cysteine through the conserved F or W. Each record gives: V gene, CDR3 protein.

>TRBV3-1/TRBV3-2
CASSQTGGSYEQYF
>TRBV7-2
CASSSVASVTYNEQFF
>TRBV21-1
CASSIETGHSGNTIYF
>TRBV19
CASSLGQGYQPQHF
>TRBV7-9
CASSLEGAAPGVFF
>TRBV5-6
CASSLALGGADTQYF
>TRBV15
CATSDRAGGYAFF
>TRBV5-1
CASSLASGTYYEQYF
>TRBV12-3/TRBV12-4
CASSSSGGVLAFF
>TRBV7-2
CASSAVPGTQYF
>TRBV5-6
CASSLGGARDTQYF
>TRBV12-5
CASEQPKRSTDTQYF
>TRBV27
CASSLSFPRTRIGYGYTF
>TRBV20-1
CSATSSHEQYF
>TRBV7-9
CASGEGPGGYTF
>TRBV27
CASSFGLANGETQYF
>TRBV7-8
CASSSHGTRYNEQFF
>TRBV5-1
CASSLGPGQGQETQYF
>TRBV5-1
CASSRAETEGNEKLFF
>TRBV9
CASSVHRGGTTNEKLFF
>TRBV9
CASSVETSGSWAQTRQETQYF
>TRBV2
CASSESQGLPYEQYF
>TRBV5-5
CASSRGSHGLVDEQFF
>TRBV3-1/TRBV3-2
CASSQAGRGHGYTF
>TRBV10-1
CASSESYGEETQYF
>TRBV6-5
CASSSGQYNSPLHF
>TRBV7-2
CASSLPGGGNEQFF
>TRBV3-1/TRBV3-2
CASSKTSGQGAKGYTF
>TRBV5-1
CASSLNREASGANVLTF
>TRBV5-1
CASSSDSTIAKNIQYF
>TRBV5-1
CASSKTISASIDTEAFF
>TRBV13
CASSSRWGGSTGELFF